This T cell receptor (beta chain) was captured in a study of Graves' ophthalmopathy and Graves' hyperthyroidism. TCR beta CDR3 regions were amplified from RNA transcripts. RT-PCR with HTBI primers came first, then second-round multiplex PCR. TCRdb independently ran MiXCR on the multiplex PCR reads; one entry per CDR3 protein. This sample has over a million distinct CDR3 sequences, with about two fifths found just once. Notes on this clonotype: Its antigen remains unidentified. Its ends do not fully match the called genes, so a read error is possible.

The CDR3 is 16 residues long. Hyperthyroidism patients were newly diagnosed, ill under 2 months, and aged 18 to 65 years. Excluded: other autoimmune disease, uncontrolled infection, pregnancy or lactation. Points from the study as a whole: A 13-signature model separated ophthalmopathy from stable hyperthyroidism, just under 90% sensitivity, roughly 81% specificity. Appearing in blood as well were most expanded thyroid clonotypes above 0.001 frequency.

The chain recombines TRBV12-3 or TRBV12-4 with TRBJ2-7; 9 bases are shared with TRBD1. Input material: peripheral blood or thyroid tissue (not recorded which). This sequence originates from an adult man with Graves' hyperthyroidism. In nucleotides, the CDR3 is TGTGCCAGCAGTTTTCGGGGACAGGGTTCCCCCTACGGGCAGTACTTC. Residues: CASSFRGQGSPYGQYF.